This T cell receptor beta chain was sequenced for a study of breast tumors, draining lymph nodes, adjacent tissues listed by TCRdb under 2016. Context from the whole study: TCR beta repertoires were compared across tumor, adjacent nontumor tissue and axillary lymph nodes obtained from breast cancer patients. The study was designed to assess the relationships and possible T-cell exchange between tumor, surrounding tissue and draining lymph node repertoires in human breast cancer.

The junction shows trimming of 7 bases on V and 3 bases on J, and the gene matches do not reach 21 bases of it. The CDR1 and CDR2 encoded by the germline V gene (reference sequence) are MNHNY and SVGAGI. The CDR3 contains 19 residues, cysteine and phenylalanine counted. CDR3 DNA is the only sequence kept; it has 57 bases, read in frame from the first base. The lymph node samples were taken from the axillary draining lymph nodes of breast cancer patients. In its sample, this clonotype was seen many times. What this receptor recognizes is not known. Base qualities are missing; no much larger clone stands one base away. Data came from an Illumina HiSeq 2000. TCR beta chain libraries were generated by multiplex PCR amplification. The amplified TCR beta chain products were analyzed by high-throughput sequencing. The public reads were run again by TCRdb, first through fastp at Q25 and then through MiXCR, and only productive beta chains were kept. When rows share a CDR3 protein, they turn into one entry using the most common DNA and genes. The sample table shows about 110,000 distinct CDR3 sequences, and less than 40% are seen once. Together, the top ten hold approximately 5.2% of the sample.

The paper as a whole reports these results and caveats: The study presented the conclusion that tumor T cells originate in lymph nodes as consistent with a hypothesis, not as something directly demonstrated. The data were judged consistent with most tumor T cells deriving from the lymph node and then expanding within tumor tissue. T-cell repertoire diversity in tumors was found to be lower than in lymph nodes but higher than in nontumor tissue, and preferential V and J gene usage was observed. Tumor and nontumor tissue repertoires were found to be significantly more similar in luminal-like than in basal-like breast cancer.

The rearrangement joined TRBV6-6 to TRBJ2-1, with 7 junctional bases fitting TRBD1. The sequenced material came from axillary lymph node tissue. The receptor comes from a female donor with breast cancer. Some clones in this sample may be carry-over from other donors' samples. The sequenced DNA is TGTGCCAGCATAGGGACAGTCCTTCCGAGCAGGTTATTCTACAATGAGCAGTTCTTC. The resulting protein is CASIGTVLPSRLFYNEQFF.